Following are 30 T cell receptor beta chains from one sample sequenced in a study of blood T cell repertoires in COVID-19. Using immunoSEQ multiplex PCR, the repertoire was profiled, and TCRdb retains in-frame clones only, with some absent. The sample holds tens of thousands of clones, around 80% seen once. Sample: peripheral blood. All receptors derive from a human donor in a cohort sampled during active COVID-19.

The CDR3, as DNA: TGTGCCAGCTCACCACCGAGGCCAGATACGCAGTATTTT. Its protein product is CASSPPRPDTQYF. The genes are TRBV18 and TRBJ2-3, with no clear D. There are 13 residues in the CDR3. Per the germline V gene, CDR1 is KGHSH and CDR2 is LQKENI. Trimming pared 0 bases from V and 4 bases from J, leaving 5 bases between.

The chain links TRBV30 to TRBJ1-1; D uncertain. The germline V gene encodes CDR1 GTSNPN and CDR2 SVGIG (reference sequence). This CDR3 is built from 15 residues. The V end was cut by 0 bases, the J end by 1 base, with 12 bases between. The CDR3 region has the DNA TGTGCCTGGAGTGTCGCTACTTCTCCGAACACTGAAGCTTTCTTT. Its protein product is CAWSVATSPNTEAFF.

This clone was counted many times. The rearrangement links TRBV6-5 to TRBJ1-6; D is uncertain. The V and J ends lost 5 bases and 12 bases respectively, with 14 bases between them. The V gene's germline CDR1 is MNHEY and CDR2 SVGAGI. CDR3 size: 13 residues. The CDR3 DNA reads TGTGCCAGCAGTACTAGGACCGAGGGACCCCTCCACTTT. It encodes CASSTRTEGPLHF.

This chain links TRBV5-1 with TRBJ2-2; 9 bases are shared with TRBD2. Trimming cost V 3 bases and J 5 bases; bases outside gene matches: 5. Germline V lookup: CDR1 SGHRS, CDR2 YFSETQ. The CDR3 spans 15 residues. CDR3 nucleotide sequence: TGCGCCAGCAGCTGGGGACTAGCTCTGACCGGGGAGCTGTTTTTT. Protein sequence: CASSWGLALTGELFF.

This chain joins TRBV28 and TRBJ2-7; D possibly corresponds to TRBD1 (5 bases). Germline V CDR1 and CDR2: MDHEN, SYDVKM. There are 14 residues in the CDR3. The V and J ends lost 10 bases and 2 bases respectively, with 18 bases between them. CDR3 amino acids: CAISEAGPTYEQYF. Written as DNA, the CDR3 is TGTGCCATCTCCGAGGCAGGGCCAACCTACGAGCAGTACTTC.

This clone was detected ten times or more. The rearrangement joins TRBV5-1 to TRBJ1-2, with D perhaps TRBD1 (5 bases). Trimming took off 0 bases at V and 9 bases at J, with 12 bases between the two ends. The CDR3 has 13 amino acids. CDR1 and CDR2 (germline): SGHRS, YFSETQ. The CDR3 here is CASSLGQPVRYTF. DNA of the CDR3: TGCGCCAGCAGCTTGGGACAGCCTGTTCGCTACACCTTC. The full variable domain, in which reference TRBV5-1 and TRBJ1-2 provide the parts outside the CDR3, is KAGVTQTPRYLIKTRGQQVTLSCSPISGHRSVSWYQQTPGQGLQFLFEYFSETQRNKGNFPGRFSGRQFSNSRSEMNVSTLELGDSALYLCASSLGQPVRYTFGSGTRLTVV.

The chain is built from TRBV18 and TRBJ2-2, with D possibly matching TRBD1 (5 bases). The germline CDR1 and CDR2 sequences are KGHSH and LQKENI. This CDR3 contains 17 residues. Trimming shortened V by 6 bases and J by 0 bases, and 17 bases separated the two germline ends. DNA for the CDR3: TGTGCCAGCTCCCAAAGATACAGGCCAACGAACACCGGGGAGCTGTTTTTT. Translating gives CASSQRYRPTNTGELFF. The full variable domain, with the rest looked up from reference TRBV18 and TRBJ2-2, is NAGVMQNPRHLVRRRGQEARLRCSPMKGHSHVYWYRQLPEEGLKFMVYLQKENIIDESGMPKERFSAEFPKEGPSILRIQQVVRGDSAAYFCASSQRYRPTNTGELFFGEGSRLTVL.

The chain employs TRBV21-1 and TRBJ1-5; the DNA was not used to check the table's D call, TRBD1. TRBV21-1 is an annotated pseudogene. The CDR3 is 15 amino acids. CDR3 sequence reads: CASSNLGQGVQPQHF. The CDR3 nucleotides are TGTGCCAGCAGCAACCTGGGACAGGGGGTTCAGCCCCAGCATTTT.

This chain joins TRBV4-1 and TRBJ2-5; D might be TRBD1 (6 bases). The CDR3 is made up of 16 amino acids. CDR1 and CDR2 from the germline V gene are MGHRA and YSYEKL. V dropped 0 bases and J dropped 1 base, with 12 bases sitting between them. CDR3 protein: CASSQDPRGSQETQYF. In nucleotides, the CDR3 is TGCGCCAGCAGCCAAGATCCCAGGGGTTCCCAAGAGACCCAGTACTTC.

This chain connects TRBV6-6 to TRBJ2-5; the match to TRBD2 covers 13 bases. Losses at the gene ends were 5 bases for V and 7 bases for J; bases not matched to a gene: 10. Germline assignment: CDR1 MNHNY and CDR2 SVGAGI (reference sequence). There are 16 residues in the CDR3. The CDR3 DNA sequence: TGTGCCAGCAGTGGGACTAGCGGGACCCCTGGGGGGACCCAGTACTTC. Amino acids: CASSGTSGTPGGTQYF.

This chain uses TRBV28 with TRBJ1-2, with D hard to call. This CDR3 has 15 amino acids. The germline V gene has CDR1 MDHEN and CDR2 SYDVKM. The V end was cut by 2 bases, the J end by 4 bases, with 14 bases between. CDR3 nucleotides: TGTGCCAGCAGTTTACAGGCCCCATTGGGCTATGGCTACACCTTC. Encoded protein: CASSLQAPLGYGYTF.

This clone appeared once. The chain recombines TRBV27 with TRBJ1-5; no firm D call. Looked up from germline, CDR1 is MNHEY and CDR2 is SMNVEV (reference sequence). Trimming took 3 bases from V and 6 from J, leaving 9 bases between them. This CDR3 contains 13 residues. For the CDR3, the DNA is TGTGCCAGCAGTTTCCGCAGTGGTCAGCCCCAGCATTTT. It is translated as CASSFRSGQPQHF.

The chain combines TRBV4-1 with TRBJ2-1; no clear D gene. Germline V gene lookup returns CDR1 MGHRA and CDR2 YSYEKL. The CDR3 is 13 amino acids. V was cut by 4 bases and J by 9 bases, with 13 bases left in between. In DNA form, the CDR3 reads TGCGCCAGCAGCCCATCCCCTAGTTCTGAGCAGTTCTTC. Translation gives CASSPSPSSEQFF.

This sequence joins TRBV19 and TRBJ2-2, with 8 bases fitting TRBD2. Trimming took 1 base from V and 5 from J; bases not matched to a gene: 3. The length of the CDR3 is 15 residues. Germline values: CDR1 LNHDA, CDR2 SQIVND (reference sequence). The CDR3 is CASSIGRGVTGELFF. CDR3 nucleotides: TGTGCCAGTAGTATAGGGCGGGGGGTAACCGGGGAGCTGTTTTTT.

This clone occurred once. The CDR3 sequence is CAWRSRRASERTGELFF. The CDR3 DNA sequence: TGTGCCTGGAGATCTAGACGGGCTAGCGAAAGAACCGGGGAGCTGTTTTTT. The gene calls are TRBV30 and TRBJ2-2; D may be TRBD2 (6 bases). Germline-derived CDR1 and CDR2 are GTSNPN and SVGIG (reference sequence). This CDR3 is built from 17 residues. V was clipped by 3 bases and J by 5 bases, with 22 bases between them.

CDR3 residues: CASSFRVGTDTQYF. CDR3 nucleotides: TGTGCCAGCAGCTTCAGGGTCGGGACAGATACGCAGTATTTT. The J gene is TRBJ2-3, the V gene TRBV9; a possible D gene is TRBD1 (5 bases). Trimming took off 4 bases at V and 3 bases at J, with 12 bases between the two ends. CDR1 is SGDLS, CDR2 YYNGEE, per germline. CDR3 length: 14 residues.

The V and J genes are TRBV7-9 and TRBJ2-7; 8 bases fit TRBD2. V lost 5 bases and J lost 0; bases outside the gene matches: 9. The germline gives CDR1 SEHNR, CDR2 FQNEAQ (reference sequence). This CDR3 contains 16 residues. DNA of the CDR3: TGTGCCAGCAGCCCGTGGCGGGGGGCACTCTCCTACGAGCAGTACTTC. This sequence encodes CASSPWRGALSYEQYF.

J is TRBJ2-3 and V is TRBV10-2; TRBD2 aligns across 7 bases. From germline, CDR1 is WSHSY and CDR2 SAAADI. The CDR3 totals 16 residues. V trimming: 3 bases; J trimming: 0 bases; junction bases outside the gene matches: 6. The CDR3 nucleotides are TGCGCCAGCAGTGATCCGGGGGGAAGAAGCACAGATACGCAGTATTTT. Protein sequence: CASSDPGGRSTDTQYF.

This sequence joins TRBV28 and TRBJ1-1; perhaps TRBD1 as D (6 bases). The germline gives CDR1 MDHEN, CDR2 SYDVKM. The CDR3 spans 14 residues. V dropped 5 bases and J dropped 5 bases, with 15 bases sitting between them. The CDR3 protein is CASSDWQGHTEAFF. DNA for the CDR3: TGTGCCAGCAGTGACTGGCAGGGGCATACTGAAGCTTTCTTT.

The CDR3 sequence is CASSAAQGTHQPQHF. The CDR3, as DNA: TGTGCCAGCTCGGCCGCTCAGGGGACACATCAGCCCCAGCATTTT. The chain employs TRBV18 and TRBJ1-5; possible D gene TRBD1, 6 bases. Trimming pared 6 bases from V and 5 bases from J, leaving 17 bases between. This CDR3 spans 15 amino acids. Germline V gene lookup returns CDR1 KGHSH and CDR2 LQKENI.

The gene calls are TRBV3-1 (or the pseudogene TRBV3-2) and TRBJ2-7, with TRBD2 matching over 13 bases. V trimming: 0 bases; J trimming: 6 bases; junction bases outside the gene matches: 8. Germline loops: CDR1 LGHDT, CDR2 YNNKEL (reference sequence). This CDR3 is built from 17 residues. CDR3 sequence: CASSQESAGLAGVEQYF. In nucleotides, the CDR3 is TGTGCCAGCAGCCAAGAATCTGCTGGACTAGCGGGGGTCGAGCAGTACTTC.

The CDR3 loop is CASSYTEAGVTEAFF. The CDR3 bases are TGTGCCAGCAGTTACACGGAGGCAGGGGTCACTGAAGCTTTCTTT. The chain recombines TRBV6-5 with TRBJ1-1; D may be TRBD1 (6 bases). V was clipped by 2 bases and J by 4 bases, with 14 bases between them. The germline gives CDR1 MNHEY, CDR2 SVGAGI. This CDR3 comprises 15 residues.

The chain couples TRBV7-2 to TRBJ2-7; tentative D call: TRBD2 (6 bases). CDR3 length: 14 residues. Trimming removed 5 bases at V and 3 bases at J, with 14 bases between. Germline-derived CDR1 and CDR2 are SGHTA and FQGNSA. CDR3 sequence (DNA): TGTGCCAGCAGCCCAACGTACGGGGGCTACGAGCAGTACTTC. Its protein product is CASSPTYGGYEQYF.

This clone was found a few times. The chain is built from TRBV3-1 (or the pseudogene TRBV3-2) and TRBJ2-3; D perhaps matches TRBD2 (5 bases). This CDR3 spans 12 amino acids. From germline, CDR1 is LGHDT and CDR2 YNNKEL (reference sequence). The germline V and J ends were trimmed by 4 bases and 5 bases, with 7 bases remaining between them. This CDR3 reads CASSPAGDTQYF. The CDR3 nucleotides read TGTGCCAGCAGCCCGGCGGGAGATACGCAGTATTTT.

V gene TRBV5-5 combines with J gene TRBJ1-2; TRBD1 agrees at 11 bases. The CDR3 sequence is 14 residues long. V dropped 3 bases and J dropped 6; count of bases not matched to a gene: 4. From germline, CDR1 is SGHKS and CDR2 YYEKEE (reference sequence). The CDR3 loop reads CASSSGQGVNGYTF. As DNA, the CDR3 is TGTGCCAGCAGCTCGGGACAGGGGGTAAATGGCTACACCTTC.

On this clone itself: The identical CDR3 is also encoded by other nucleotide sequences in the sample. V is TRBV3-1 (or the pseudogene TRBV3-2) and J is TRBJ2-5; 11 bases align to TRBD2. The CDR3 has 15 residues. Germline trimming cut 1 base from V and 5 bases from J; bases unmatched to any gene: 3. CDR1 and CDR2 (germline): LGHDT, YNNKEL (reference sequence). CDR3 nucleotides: TGTGCCAGCAGCCAAGGGCTAGCGGGGGGTGAGACCCAGTACTTC. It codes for CASSQGLAGGETQYF.

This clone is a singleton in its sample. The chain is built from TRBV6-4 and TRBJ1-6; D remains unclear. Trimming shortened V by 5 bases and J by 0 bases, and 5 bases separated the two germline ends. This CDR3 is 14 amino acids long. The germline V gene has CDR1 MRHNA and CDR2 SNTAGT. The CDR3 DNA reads TGTGCCAGCAGTAGGAGCTCCTATAATTCACCCCTCCACTTT. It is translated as CASSRSSYNSPLHF.

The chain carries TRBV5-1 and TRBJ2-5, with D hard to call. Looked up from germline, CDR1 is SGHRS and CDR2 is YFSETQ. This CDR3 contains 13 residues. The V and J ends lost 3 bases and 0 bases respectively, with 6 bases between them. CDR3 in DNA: TGCGCCAGCAGCTACGACAACCAAGAGACCCAGTACTTC. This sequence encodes CASSYDNQETQYF.

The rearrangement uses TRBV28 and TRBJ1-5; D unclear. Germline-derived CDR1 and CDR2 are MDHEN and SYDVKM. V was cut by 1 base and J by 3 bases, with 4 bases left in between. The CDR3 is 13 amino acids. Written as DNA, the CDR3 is TGTGCCAGCAGTTTATCCCACAATCAGCCCCAGCATTTT. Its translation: CASSLSHNQPQHF. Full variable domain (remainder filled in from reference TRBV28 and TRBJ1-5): DVKVTQSSRYLVKRTGEKVFLECVQDMDHENMFWYRQDPGLGLRLIYFSYDVKMKEKGDIPEGYSVSREKKERFSLILESASTNQTSMYLCASSLSHNQPQHFGDGTRLSIL.

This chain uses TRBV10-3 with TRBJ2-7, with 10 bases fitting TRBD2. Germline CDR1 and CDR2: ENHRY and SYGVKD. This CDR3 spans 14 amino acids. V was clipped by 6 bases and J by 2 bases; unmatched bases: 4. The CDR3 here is CAISTSGDAYEQYF. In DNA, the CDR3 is TGTGCCATCAGCACTAGCGGGGACGCCTACGAGCAGTACTTC.